This T cell receptor (beta chain) was observed in a study of immune cell composition in non-small cell lung cancer. Study-level findings and limits: Smoking pack-years did not significantly correlate with tumour TCR-beta clonality.

The data were produced by immunoSEQ multiplex PCR, yet TCRdb's version contains in-frame clones alone and is incomplete. The sample yields more than 8,500 clones, roughly two thirds seen once. The normal lung sample lay at least 3 cm, and maximally far, from the tumour. This clone was recorded a few times. The target antigen is unknown. CDR3 length: 16 amino acids. Germline V gives CDR1 SGHRS, CDR2 YFSETQ. J was trimmed by 0 bases and V by 3 bases; bases with no gene match: 8. The sample was non-adjacent lung tissue. The V and J genes are TRBV5-1 and TRBJ2-7, with TRBD1 matching 8 bases. The origin of this receptor is a human donor with non-small cell lung cancer. CDR3 amino acids: CASSSGTGALSYEQYF. DNA of the CDR3: TGCGCCAGCAGCTCCGGGACAGGCGCCCTCTCCTACGAGCAGTACTTC. Supplemented by reference TRBV5-1 and TRBJ2-7, the full variable domain reads KAGVTQTPRYLIKTRGQQVTLSCSPISGHRSVSWYQQTPGQGLQFLFEYFSETQRNKGNFPGRFSGRQFSNSRSEMNVSTLELGDSALYLCASSSGTGALSYEQYFGPGTRLTVT.